This T cell receptor (beta chain) comes out of a study of cytomegalovirus exposure and HLA in healthy donors. Study findings and constraints: It was reported that the classifier diagnosed cytomegalovirus status with high specificity and sensitivity in both the original and validation cohorts.

With regard to this clone: Its specificity is unknown.

J lost 15 bases, V lost 1 base, and 8 bases had no gene match. CDR1 and CDR2 from the germline V gene are LGHNA and YNFKEQ. There are 13 residues in the CDR3. The PCR used 60 Vbeta and 13 Jbeta primers. This table comes from immunoSEQ multiplex PCR, and its TCRdb copy is limited to in-frame clones, with some not included. This sample has approximately 100,000 clones, with about four fifths found just once. This clonotype originated in a woman between 40 and 50 years old in good health and CMV-seronegative. This chain links TRBV4-2 with TRBJ2-1; 8 bases line up with TRBD2. The specimen sequenced was PBMCs. The CDR3 region is CASSQGGERGRFF. DNA for the CDR3: TGTGCCAGCAGCCAAGGTGGAGAGCGGGGGAGGTTCTTC.